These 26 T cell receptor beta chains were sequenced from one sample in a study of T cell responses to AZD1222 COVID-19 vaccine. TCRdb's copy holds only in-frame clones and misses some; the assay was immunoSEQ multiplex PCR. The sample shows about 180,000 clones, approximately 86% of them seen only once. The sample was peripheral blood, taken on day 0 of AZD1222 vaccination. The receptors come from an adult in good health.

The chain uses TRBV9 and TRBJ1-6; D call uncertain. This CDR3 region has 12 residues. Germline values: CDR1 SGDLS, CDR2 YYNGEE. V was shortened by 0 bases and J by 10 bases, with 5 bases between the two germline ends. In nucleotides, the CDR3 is TGTGCCAGCAGCGTAGGAGGCTCACCCCTCCACTTT. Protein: CASSVGGSPLHF.

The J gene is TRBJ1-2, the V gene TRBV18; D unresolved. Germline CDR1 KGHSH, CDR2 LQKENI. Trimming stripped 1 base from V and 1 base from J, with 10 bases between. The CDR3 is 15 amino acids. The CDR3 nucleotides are TGTGCCAGCTCACCACAGGGCAGCCTTAACTATGGCTACACCTTC. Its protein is CASSPQGSLNYGYTF.

CDR3 amino acids: CASSPGHPYEQYF. CDR3 bases: TGTGCCAGCAGCCCGGGACACCCCTACGAGCAGTACTTC. This rearrangement joins TRBV9 to TRBJ2-7; tentative D call: TRBD1 (6 bases). The CDR3 runs to 13 residues. Germline CDR1 reads SGDLS; CDR2 reads YYNGEE. The V end lost 4 bases, the J end lost 2 bases, and 10 bases lay between the germline ends.

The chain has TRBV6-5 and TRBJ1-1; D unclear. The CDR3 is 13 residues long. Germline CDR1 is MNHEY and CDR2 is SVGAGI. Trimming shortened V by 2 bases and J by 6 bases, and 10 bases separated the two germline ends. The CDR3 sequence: CASSYLEGSEAFF. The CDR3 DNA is TGTGCCAGCAGTTACCTCGAGGGCTCTGAAGCTTTCTTT.

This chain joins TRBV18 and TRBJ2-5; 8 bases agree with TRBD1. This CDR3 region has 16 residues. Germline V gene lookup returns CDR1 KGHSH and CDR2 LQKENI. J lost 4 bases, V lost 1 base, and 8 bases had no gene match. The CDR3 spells CASSPLPTGAGETQYF. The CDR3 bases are TGTGCCAGCTCACCACTCCCGACAGGGGCCGGAGAGACCCAGTACTTC.

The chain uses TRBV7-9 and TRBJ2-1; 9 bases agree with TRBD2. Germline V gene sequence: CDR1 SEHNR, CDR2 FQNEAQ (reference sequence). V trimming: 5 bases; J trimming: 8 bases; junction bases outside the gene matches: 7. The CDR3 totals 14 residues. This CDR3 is CASSPGLAAHEQFF. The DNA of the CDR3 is TGTGCCAGCAGCCCGGGACTAGCCGCCCATGAGCAGTTCTTC.

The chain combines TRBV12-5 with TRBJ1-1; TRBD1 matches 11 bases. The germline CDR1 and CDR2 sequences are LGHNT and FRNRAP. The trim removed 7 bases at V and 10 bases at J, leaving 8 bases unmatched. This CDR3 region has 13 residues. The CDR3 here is CASAPGTGGRAFF. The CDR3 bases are TGTGCTAGTGCCCCCGGGACAGGGGGAAGAGCTTTCTTT.

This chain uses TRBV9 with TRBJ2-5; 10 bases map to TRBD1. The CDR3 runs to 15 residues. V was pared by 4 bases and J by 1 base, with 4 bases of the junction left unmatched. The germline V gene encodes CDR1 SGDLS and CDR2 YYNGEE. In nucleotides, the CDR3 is TGTGCCAGCAGCCCGCGGGACAGGGGCCAAGAGACCCAGTACTTC. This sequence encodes CASSPRDRGQETQYF.

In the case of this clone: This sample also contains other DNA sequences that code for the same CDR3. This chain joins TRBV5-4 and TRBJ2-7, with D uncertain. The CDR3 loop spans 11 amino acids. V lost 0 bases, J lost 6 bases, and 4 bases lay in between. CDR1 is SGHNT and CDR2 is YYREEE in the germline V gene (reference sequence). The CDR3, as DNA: TGTGCCAGCAGCTTGGAAAGCGAGCAGTACTTC. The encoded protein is CASSLESEQYF.

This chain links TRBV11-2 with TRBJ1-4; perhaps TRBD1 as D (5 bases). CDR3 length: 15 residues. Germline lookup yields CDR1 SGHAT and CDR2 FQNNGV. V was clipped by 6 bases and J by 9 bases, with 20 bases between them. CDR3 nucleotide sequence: TGTGCCAGCAGGCCTCCGGGACGGCGGGCGAAAAAACTGTTTTTT. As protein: CASRPPGRRAKKLFF.

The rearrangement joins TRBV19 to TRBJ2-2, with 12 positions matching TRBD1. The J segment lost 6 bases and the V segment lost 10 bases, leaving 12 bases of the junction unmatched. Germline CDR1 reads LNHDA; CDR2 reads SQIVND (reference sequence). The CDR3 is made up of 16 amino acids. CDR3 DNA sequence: TGTGCCACCTCCTCGGGACAGGGGGCCGGAGCCGGGGAGCTGTTTTTT. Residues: CATSSGQGAGAGELFF.

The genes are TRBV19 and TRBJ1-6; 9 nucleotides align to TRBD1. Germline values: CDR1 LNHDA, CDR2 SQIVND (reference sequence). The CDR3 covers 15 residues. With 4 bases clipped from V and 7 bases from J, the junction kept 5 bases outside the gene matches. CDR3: CASSTTGGGNSPLHF. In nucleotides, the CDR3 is TGTGCCAGTAGTACAACAGGGGGCGGGAATTCACCCCTCCACTTT.

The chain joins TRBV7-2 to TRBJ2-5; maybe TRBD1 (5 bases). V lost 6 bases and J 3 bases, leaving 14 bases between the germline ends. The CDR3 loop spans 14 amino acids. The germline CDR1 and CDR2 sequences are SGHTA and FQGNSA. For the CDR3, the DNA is TGTGCCAGCAGTCCCTCAGGGTTAAAAGAGACCCAGTACTTC. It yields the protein CASSPSGLKETQYF.

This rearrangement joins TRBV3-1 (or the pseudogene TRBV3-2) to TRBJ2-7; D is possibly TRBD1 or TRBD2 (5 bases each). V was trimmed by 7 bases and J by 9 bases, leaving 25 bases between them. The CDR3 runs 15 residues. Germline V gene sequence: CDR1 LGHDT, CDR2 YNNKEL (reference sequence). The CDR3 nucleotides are TGTGCCAGCACCCCTTCCCGGGACGCCCAAACGCGGCAGTACTTC. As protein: CASTPSRDAQTRQYF.

The CDR3 nucleotides are TGTGCCAGCAATTCACAAGATAATGAAAAACTGTTTTTT. Residues: CASNSQDNEKLFF. The chain links TRBV12-3 or TRBV12-4 to TRBJ1-4; no firm D call. Deletions cut 7 bases from V and 4 bases from J, with 10 bases between. The CDR3 is 13 residues long.

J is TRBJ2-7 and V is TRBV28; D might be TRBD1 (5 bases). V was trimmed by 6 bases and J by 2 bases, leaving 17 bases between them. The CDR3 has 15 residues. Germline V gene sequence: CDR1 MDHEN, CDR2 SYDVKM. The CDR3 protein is CASSHRRSPPYEQYF. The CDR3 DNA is TGTGCCAGCAGCCACAGGAGATCCCCCCCCTACGAGCAGTACTTC.

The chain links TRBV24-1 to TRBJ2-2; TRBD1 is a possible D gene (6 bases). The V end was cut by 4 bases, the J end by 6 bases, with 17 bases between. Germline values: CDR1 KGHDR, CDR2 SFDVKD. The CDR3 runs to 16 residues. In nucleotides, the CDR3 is TGTGCCACCAGTGACAGGGACACGCCGTTCGCCGGGGAGCTGTTTTTT. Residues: CATSDRDTPFAGELFF.

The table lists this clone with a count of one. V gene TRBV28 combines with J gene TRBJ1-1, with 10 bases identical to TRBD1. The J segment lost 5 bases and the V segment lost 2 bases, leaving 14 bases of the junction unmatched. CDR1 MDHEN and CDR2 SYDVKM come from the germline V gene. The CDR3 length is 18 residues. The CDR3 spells CASSLLFPGTGEGTEAFF. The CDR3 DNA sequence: TGTGCCAGCAGTTTACTATTTCCCGGGACAGGGGAAGGGACTGAAGCTTTCTTT. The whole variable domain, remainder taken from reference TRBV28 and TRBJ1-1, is DVKVTQSSRYLVKRTGEKVFLECVQDMDHENMFWYRQDPGLGLRLIYFSYDVKMKEKGDIPEGYSVSREKKERFSLILESASTNQTSMYLCASSLLFPGTGEGTEAFFGQGTRLTVV.

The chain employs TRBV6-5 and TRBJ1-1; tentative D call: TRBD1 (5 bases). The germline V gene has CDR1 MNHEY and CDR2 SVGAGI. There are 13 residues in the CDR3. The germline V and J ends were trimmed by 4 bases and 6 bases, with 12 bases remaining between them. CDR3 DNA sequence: TGTGCCAGCAGTTCACTGACAGTCCCTGAAGCTTTCTTT. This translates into CASSSLTVPEAFF.

CDR3 in DNA: TGTGCCAGCAGCAGGGGGACAGTCCCGACAGATACGCAGTATTTT. Translating gives CASSRGTVPTDTQYF. The chain joins TRBV9 to TRBJ2-3, with 7 bases identical to TRBD1. Trimming removed 4 bases from V and 3 bases from J; junction bases left unmatched: 8. Germline V CDR1 and CDR2: SGDLS, YYNGEE. There are 15 residues in the CDR3.

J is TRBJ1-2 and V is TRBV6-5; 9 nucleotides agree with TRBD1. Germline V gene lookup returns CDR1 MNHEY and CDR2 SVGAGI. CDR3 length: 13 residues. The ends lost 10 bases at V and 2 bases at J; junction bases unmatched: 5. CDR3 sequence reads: CATWGQGNYGYTF. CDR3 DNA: TGTGCCACCTGGGGACAGGGAAACTATGGCTACACCTTC.

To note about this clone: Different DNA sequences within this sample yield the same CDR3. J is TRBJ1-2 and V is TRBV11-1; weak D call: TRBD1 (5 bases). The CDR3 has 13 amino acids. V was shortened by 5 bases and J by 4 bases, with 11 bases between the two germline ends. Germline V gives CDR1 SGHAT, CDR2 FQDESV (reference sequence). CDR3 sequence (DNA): TGTGCCAGCAGCCCCGGGGGATTCTATGGCTACACCTTC. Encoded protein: CASSPGGFYGYTF.

The CDR3 loop reads CASSLVAYEQYF. CDR3 in DNA: TGTGCCAGCAGCTTAGTGGCCTACGAGCAGTACTTC. The V and J genes are TRBV7-2 and TRBJ2-7; D is unresolved. Germline loops: CDR1 SGHTA, CDR2 FQGNSA. There are 12 residues in the CDR3. The V gene lost 1 base and the J gene lost 2 bases, with 3 bases spanning the gap.

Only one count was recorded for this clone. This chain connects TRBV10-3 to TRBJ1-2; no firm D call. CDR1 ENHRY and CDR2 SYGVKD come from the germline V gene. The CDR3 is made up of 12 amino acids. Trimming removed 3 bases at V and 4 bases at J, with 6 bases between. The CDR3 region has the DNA TGTGCCATCAGTGAAGAAACCTATGGCTACACCTTC. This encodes CAISEETYGYTF.

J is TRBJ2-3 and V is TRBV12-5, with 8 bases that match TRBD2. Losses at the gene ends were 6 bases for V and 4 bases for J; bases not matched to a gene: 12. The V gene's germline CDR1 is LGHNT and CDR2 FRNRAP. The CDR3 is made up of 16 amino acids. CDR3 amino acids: CASGTRGLGGADTQYF. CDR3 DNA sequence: TGTGCTAGTGGCACAAGGGGACTAGGAGGGGCAGATACGCAGTATTTT. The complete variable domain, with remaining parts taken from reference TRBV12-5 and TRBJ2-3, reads DARVTQTPRHKVTEMGQEVTMRCQPILGHNTVFWYRQTMMQGLELLAYFRNRAPLDDSGMPKDRFSAEMPDATLATLKIQPSEPRDSAVYFCASGTRGLGGADTQYFGPGTRLTVL.

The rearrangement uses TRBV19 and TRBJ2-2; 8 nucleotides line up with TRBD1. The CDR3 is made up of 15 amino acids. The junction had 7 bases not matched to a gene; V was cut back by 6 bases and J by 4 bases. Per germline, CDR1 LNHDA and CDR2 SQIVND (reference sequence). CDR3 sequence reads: CASREGTGFTGELFF. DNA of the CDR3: TGTGCCAGTAGGGAAGGGACAGGATTCACCGGGGAGCTGTTTTTT.